The rows below give T cell receptor beta chains drawn from one sample of a study of OX40 agonist ivuxolimab in advanced cancers. Using immunoSEQ multiplex PCR, the repertoire was profiled, and TCRdb retains in-frame clones only, with some absent. The sample consists of over 85,000 clones, 91% of them appearing once. The source material was CD4+ or CD8+ T cells sorted from blood, sampled in a trial of the OX40 agonist ivuxolimab. The receptors come from an adult with an advanced solid tumor such as melanoma, head and neck, liver or kidney cancer. CDR3s leave out the opening cysteine and the closing phenylalanine or tryptophan.

TRBV28,TRBJ2-3,ASSSRTPDTQY
TRBV20-1,TRBJ1-2,SATTGVGYT
TRBV5-4,TRBJ2-2,ASSSRDGGELF
TRBV5-6,TRBJ2-7,ASSFWDRSYEQY
TRBV5-1,TRBJ2-1,ASSQSSGTSYNEQF
TRBV5-4,TRBJ1-3,ASSSRTSGNTIY
TRBV27,TRBJ2-2,ASSLYLLAGVPGELF
TRBV10-3,TRBJ2-5,AISPSGRVETQY
TRBV6-1,TRBJ1-5,ASNSQGLSQPQH
TRBV11-2,TRBJ2-2,ASSPGTGTTGELF
TRBV2,TRBJ2-1,ASSAQDRSSYNEQF
TRBV5-1,TRBJ2-1,ASSPGGTSYNEQF
TRBV5-1,TRBJ2-1,ASSLGSSVNEQF
TRBV28,TRBJ2-7,ASRQEAPSEQY
TRBV7-3,TRBJ2-7,ASSLGPHSEQY
TRBV6-5,TRBJ2-2,ASSYDSTTGELF
TRBV13,TRBJ2-7,ASSYTGTGFYEQY
TRBV28,TRBJ1-5,ASSLSQVGQPQH
TRBV15,TRBJ2-3,ATSGGDPLKTDTQY
TRBV7-8,TRBJ1-1,ASSSRQTGGAGEAF
TRBV10-3,TRBJ2-2,AISGGLAGVSGELF
TRBV6-5,TRBJ2-1,ASSLDRGPANEQF
TRBV13,TRBJ1-1,ASSLGPQGSGTEAF
TRBV4-1,TRBJ2-1,ASSQDYSGSYNEQF
TRBV28,NA,ASSFSGTGNYEQY
TRBV19,TRBJ1-2,ASSPNTGLGGYT
TRBV11-2,TRBJ2-1,ASSFHRDPYNEQF
TRBV9,TRBJ1-2,ASSVGINYGYT
TRBV7-2,TRBJ2-1,ASSRRTGGGDEQF
TRBV5-5,TRBJ2-2,ASSSSTGTSSGELF
TRBV7-8,TRBJ2-7,ASRRGQNYEQY